The 6 T cell receptor beta chains in this list originate from one sample, sequenced in a study of beta chain features in type 1 diabetes. Investigators reverse transcribed all isolated RNA, so they sequenced expressed TCRB transcripts. Assay used: immunoSEQ multiplex PCR; TCRdb lists only in-frame clones, some missing. The data hold roughly 150,000 clones, with roughly 9.1% observed a single time. The source material was central memory CD4+ T cells from blood. These receptors came from a young woman in good health.

The chain recombines TRBV5-5 with TRBJ1-2, with D possibly TRBD1 on 5 matching bases. Germline V gene data show CDR1 as SGHKS and CDR2 as YYEKEE (reference sequence). This CDR3 is 14 amino acids long. The V gene lost 6 bases and the J gene lost 5 bases, with 17 bases spanning the gap. DNA of the CDR3: TGTGCCAGCATGGTAGACAGTTTCGATTATGGCTACACCTTC. It specifies CASMVDSFDYGYTF. Looking up the rest from reference TRBV5-5 and TRBJ1-2 gives the full variable domain: DAGVTQSPTHLIKTRGQQVTLRCSPISGHKSVSWYQQVLGQGPQFIFQYYEKEERGRGNFPDRFSARQFPNYSSELNVNALLLGDSALYLCASMVDSFDYGYTFGSGTRLTVV.

This clone was counted a few times. The V call is TRBV5-1, the J call TRBJ2-2; D not certain. This CDR3 contains 12 residues. Trimming took 4 bases from V and 3 from J, leaving 4 bases between them. Germline CDR1 and CDR2: SGHRS and YFSETQ. The CDR3 nucleotides are TGCGCCAGCAGCCAATACACCGGGGAGCTGTTTTTT. This codes for CASSQYTGELFF.

The V call is TRBV5-1, the J call TRBJ2-3; TRBD2 might be the D (5 bases). This CDR3 has 13 amino acids. Looked up from germline, CDR1 is SGHRS and CDR2 is YFSETQ. Trimming left V 5 bases short and J 2 bases short, with 9 bases between. The CDR3 DNA is TGCGCCAGCAGGAACGGGAACACAGATACGCAGTATTTT. It codes for CASRNGNTDTQYF. The complete variable domain, with remaining parts taken from reference TRBV5-1 and TRBJ2-3, reads KAGVTQTPRYLIKTRGQQVTLSCSPISGHRSVSWYQQTPGQGLQFLFEYFSETQRNKGNFPGRFSGRQFSNSRSEMNVSTLELGDSALYLCASRNGNTDTQYFGPGTRLTVL.

V is TRBV11-3 and J is TRBJ2-2; TRBD2 matches 11 bases. The CDR3 covers 19 residues. In germline, CDR1 is SGHNT, CDR2 YENEEA. The J segment lost 5 bases and the V segment lost 5 bases, leaving 16 bases of the junction unmatched. In DNA, the CDR3 is TGTGCCAGCAGCCTTACTAGCGGGAGCATATTATCGGGGACCGGGGAGCTGTTTTTT. Translated, it gives CASSLTSGSILSGTGELFF. Drawing the rest from reference TRBV11-3 and TRBJ2-2, the complete variable domain is EAGVVQSPRYKIIEKKQPVAFWCNPISGHNTLYWYLQNLGQGPELLIRYENEEAVDDSQLPKDRFSAERLKGVDSTLKIQPAELGDSAVYLCASSLTSGSILSGTGELFFGEGSRLTVL.

This clone showed up just a few times. The J gene is TRBJ2-2, the V gene TRBV5-1; TRBD1 might be the D (5 bases). Germline assignment: CDR1 SGHRS and CDR2 YFSETQ. The V gene lost 0 bases and the J gene lost 8 bases, with 11 bases spanning the gap. This CDR3 region has 14 residues. CDR3 residues: CASSLEQETGELFF. CDR3 in DNA: TGCGCCAGCAGCTTGGAACAGGAGACGGGGGAGCTGTTTTTT.

This clone was counted between two and nine times. The chain has TRBV6-4 and TRBJ2-1, with 10 nucleotides matching TRBD2. The V segment lost 4 bases and the J segment 0 bases; nucleotides outside the gene matches: 12. Germline-derived CDR1 and CDR2 are MRHNA and SNTAGT. CDR3 length equals 19 residues. This CDR3 is CASSALAGAWDSSYNEQFF. CDR3 nucleotide sequence: TGTGCCAGCAGTGCCCTAGCGGGGGCCTGGGATAGCTCCTACAATGAGCAGTTCTTC.